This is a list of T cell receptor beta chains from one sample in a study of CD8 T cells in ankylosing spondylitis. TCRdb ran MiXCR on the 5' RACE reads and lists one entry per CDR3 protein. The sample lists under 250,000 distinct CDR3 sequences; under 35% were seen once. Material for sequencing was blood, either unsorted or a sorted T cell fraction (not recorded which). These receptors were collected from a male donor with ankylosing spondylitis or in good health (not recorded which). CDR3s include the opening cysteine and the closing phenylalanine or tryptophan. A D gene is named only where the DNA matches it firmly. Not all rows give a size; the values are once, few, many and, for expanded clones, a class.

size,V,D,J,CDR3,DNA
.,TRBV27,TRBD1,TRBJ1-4,CASSSRGINEKLFF,TGTGCCAGCAGTTCCAGGGGGATTAATGAAAAACTGTTTTTT
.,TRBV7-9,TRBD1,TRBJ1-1,CASSEDRGGTNTEAFF,TGTGCCAGCAGCGAAGACAGGGGCGGGACGAACACTGAAGCTTTCTTT
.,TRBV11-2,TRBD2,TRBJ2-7,CASSLLGLATYEQYF,TGTGCCAGCAGCTTACTGGGACTAGCCACCTACGAGCAGTACTTC
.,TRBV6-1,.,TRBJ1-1,CASSHGGVATWENTEAFF,TGTGCCAGCAGCCACGGGGGCGTAGCTACTTGGGAGAACACTGAAGCTTTCTTT
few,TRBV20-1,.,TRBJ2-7,CSASTVGSYEQYF,TGCAGTGCTTCGACGGTTGGCTCCTACGAGCAGTACTTC
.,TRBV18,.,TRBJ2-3,CASSPNDPTRTDTQYF,TGTGCCAGCTCACCCAACGATCCTACCCGCACAGATACGCAGTATTTT
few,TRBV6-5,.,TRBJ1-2,CASSYGGNGYTF,TGTGCCAGCAGTTACGGGGGGAATGGCTACACCTTC
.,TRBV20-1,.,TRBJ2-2,CSARPQGVTTGELFF,TGCAGTGCTAGGCCACAGGGAGTGACCACCGGGGAGCTGTTTTTT
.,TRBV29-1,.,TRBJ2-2,CSGKDSISGELFF,TGCAGCGGCAAGGACAGCATTTCTGGGGAGCTGTTTTTT
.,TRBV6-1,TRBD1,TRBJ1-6,CASHTTGAYSPLHF,TGTGCCAGCCATACCACAGGGGCTTATTCACCCCTCCACTTT
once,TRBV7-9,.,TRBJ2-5,CASSFPVLAETQYF,TGTGCCAGCAGCTTCCCGGTACTAGCAGAGACCCAGTACTTC
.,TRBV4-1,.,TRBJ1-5,CASSQVLGRVGQPQHF,TGCGCCAGCAGCCAAGTCTTGGGCAGGGTGGGACAGCCCCAGCATTTT